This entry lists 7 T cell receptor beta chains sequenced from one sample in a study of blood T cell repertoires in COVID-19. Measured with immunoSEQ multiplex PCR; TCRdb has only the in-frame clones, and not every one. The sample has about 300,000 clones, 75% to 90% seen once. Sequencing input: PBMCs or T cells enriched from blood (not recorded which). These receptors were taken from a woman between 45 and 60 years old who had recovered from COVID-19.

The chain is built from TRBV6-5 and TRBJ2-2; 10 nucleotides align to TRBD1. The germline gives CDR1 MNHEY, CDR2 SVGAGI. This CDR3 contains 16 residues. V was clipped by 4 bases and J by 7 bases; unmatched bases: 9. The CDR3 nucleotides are TGTGCCAGCAGTTCTCACAGGGGGACAGGGGTCGGGGAGCTGTTTTTT. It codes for CASSSHRGTGVGELFF.

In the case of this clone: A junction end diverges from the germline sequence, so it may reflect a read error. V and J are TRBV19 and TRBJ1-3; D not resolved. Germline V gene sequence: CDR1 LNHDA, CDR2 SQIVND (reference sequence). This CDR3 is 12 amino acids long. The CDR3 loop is CASSPSRNTIYF. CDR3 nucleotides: TGTGCCAGTAGCCCCTCTCGAAACACCATATATTTT.

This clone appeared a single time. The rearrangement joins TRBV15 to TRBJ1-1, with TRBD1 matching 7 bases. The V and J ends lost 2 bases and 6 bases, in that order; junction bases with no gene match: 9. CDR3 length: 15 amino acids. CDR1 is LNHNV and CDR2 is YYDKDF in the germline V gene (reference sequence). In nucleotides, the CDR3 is TGTGCCACCAGCAGAACAAAGACAGGGTACGCTGAAGCTTTCTTT. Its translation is CATSRTKTGYAEAFF.

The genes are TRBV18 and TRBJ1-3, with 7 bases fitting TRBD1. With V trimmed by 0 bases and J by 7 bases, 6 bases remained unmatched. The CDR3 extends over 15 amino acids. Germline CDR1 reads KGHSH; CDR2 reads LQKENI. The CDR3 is CASSPPGRGRNTIYF. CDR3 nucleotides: TGTGCCAGCTCACCACCCGGCAGGGGGAGGAACACCATATATTTT.

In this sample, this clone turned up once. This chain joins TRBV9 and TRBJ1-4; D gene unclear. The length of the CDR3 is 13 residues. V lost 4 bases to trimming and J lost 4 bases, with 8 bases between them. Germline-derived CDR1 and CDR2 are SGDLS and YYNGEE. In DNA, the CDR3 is TGTGCCAGCAGCCCCGGGAGTAATGAAAAACTGTTTTTT. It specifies CASSPGSNEKLFF.

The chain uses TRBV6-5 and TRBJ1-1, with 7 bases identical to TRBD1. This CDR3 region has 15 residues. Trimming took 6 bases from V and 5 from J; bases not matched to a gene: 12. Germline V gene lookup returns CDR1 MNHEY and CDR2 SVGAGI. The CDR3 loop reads CASRSRQGYGTEAFF. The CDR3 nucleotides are TGTGCCAGCAGATCCAGACAGGGATATGGTACTGAAGCTTTCTTT.

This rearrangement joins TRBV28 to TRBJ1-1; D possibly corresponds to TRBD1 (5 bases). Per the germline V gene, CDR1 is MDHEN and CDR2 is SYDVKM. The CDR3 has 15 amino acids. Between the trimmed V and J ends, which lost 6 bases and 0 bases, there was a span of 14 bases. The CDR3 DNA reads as TGTGCCAGCAGCTCGGGCGACAGCATGAACACTGAAGCTTTCTTT. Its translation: CASSSGDSMNTEAFF.